This TCR beta chain derives from a study of T-cell memory formation after mild COVID-19. Overall study: Clusters were largely donor specific.

Overall study findings and caveats: Among clones contracting day 15 to 85, CD4/CD8 was balanced, whereas later expanders leaned CD4+.

This clonotype was found a few times. What it binds is not known. This CDR3 is built from 13 residues. The V end was cut by 4 bases, the J end by 0 bases, with 8 bases between. Germline V gene lookup returns CDR1 SGDLS and CDR2 YYNGEE. TCR alpha and TCR beta cDNA libraries carrying sample barcodes and UMIs were produced by 5'RACE using constant-segment primers. TCRdb re-analysed the 5' RACE reads in MiXCR, keeping a single row per CDR3 protein. The table shows some 250,000 distinct CDR3 sequences, with 18% occurring only once. The receptor was isolated from a man younger than 30 who had mild COVID-19 (a few samples of this study predate the infection). Cell type and time point are not known. V and J are TRBV9 and TRBJ2-7; D possibly corresponds to TRBD1 (5 bases). The material sequenced was PBMCs or a T cell subset sorted from them (not recorded which). The DNA for the CDR3 is TGTGCCAGCAGCCAGGGCCCCTCCTACGAGCAGTACTTC. Translated, it gives CASSQGPSYEQYF.